The clone carrying this T cell receptor (beta chain) was detected only once. The source of the sample is a study of PD-1 blockade in classical Hodgkin lymphoma. Relapse after autologous stem cell transplantation occurred in every patient, and brentuximab vedotin exposure varied. With magnetic negative selection, CD4+ T cells were purified from PBMCs that had been thawed. Patients reached a best response of complete response, partial response or progressive disease. Clones were read by immunoSEQ multiplex PCR, and TCRdb kept only the in-frame ones, dropping some. Of roughly 7,600 clones in the sample, roughly 80% were seen once. CDR1 and CDR2 (germline): SSHAT, FNYEAQ (reference sequence). V lost 5 bases, J lost 5 bases, and 12 bases lay in between. The CDR3 runs 14 residues.

The chain recombines TRBV7-7 with TRBJ2-2; perhaps TRBD2 as D (5 bases). This sample comprised CD4+ T cells from blood, obtained at baseline. This TCR was recovered from a human donor with classical Hodgkin lymphoma. As DNA, the CDR3 is TGTGCCAGCAGCCGAAATACGGGAACCGGGGAGCTGTTTTTT. It encodes CASSRNTGTGELFF.